The subject of this entry is one T cell receptor beta chain. This record belongs to a study of blood T cell repertoires in COVID-19. For the study at large: The United States, Italy and Spain supplied acute and convalescent COVID-19 samples.

TCRdb's copy holds only in-frame clones and misses some; the assay was immunoSEQ multiplex PCR. The sample comprises under 250,000 clones, around 88% of which are singletons, and 12% rests with the top ten. Germline CDR1 is WSHSY and CDR2 is SAAADI. The CDR3 contains 15 residues. The J segment lost 9 bases and the V segment lost 0 bases, leaving 5 bases of the junction unmatched. The genes are TRBV10-2 and TRBJ2-1; 10 bases line up with TRBD2. Sequencing was done on a sample of peripheral blood. The clonotype comes from an elderly man with acute or convalescent COVID-19. In DNA form, the CDR3 reads TGCGCCAGCAGTGAGTCAAGCGGGGGGGCCGGTGAGCAGTTCTTC. It encodes CASSESSGGAGEQFF.